One sample yielded the 24 T cell receptor beta chains listed below, sequenced in a study of blood T cell repertoires in COVID-19 (dated by TCRdb to the early 2020s). The library was generated by the immunoSEQ multiplex PCR assay. TCRdb's version of the immuneACCESS table is confined to in-frame rearrangements and falls short of the full clone set. An unresolved V gene accounts for under half of the shortfall where checked; the remainder is of unknown origin. This sample is represented by over 400,000 clones; just over 85% of them were singletons. The biggest ten clones account for approximately 1.5% of the sample. The sample comprised peripheral blood. The receptors originated from a woman aged 30 to 39 with active or convalescent COVID-19.

This clone has a single count. The rearrangement links TRBV4-1 to TRBJ2-2; no clear D. Trimming shortened V by 0 bases and J by 5 bases, and 7 bases separated the two germline ends. CDR1 and CDR2 from the germline V gene are MGHRA and YSYEKL. This CDR3 contains 14 residues. CDR3 DNA sequence: TGCGCCAGCAGCCAAGATGGGCAGACCGGGGAGCTGTTTTTT. Its protein is CASSQDGQTGELFF.

The J gene is TRBJ1-3, the V gene TRBV6-1, with 8 bases identical to TRBD1. Germline values: CDR1 MNHNS, CDR2 SASEGT. With 1 base clipped from V and 0 bases from J, the junction kept 2 bases outside the gene matches. This CDR3 comprises 16 residues. CDR3 DNA sequence: TGTGCCAGCAGTGAAGGACAGGGGTCCTCTGGAAACACCATATATTTT. Translating it yields CASSEGQGSSGNTIYF.

V gene TRBV20-1 combines with J gene TRBJ2-1, with 9 positions matching TRBD2. Germline-derived CDR1 and CDR2 are DFQATT and SNEGSKA (reference sequence). The V and J ends lost 3 bases and 5 bases, in that order; junction bases with no gene match: 17. The CDR3 totals 18 residues. CDR3 nucleotide sequence: TGCAGTGCTAGTCTGAGCGGGACTAGCCTTGGTATCAACAATGAGCAGTTCTTC. Protein product: CSASLSGTSLGINNEQFF.

As for this clone: At the DNA level, this CDR3 is encoded by other sequences in the same sample as well. The chain is built from TRBV5-1 and TRBJ2-3; possibly TRBD1 for D (5 bases). The germline V gene encodes CDR1 SGHRS and CDR2 YFSETQ. The CDR3 has 14 amino acids. V lost 2 bases to trimming and J lost 0 bases, with 7 bases between them. The CDR3 here is CASSFAGSTDTQYF. CDR3 DNA: TGCGCCAGCAGCTTTGCAGGGAGCACAGATACGCAGTATTTT. Full variable domain (missing parts from reference TRBV5-1 and TRBJ2-3): KAGVTQTPRYLIKTRGQQVTLSCSPISGHRSVSWYQQTPGQGLQFLFEYFSETQRNKGNFPGRFSGRQFSNSRSEMNVSTLELGDSALYLCASSFAGSTDTQYFGPGTRLTVL.

The chain recombines TRBV4-1 with TRBJ2-7, with D perhaps TRBD1 (6 bases). Germline CDR1 is MGHRA and CDR2 is YSYEKL. V was clipped by 1 base and J by 2 bases, with 21 bases between them. This CDR3 is 18 amino acids long. The CDR3 region is CASSQVGGQSGGPYEQYF. The CDR3 region has the DNA TGCGCCAGCAGCCAAGTTGGGGGCCAATCCGGTGGGCCCTACGAGCAGTACTTC.

This chain uses TRBV11-3 with TRBJ2-3; 8 bases align to TRBD2. The ends lost 5 bases at V and 2 bases at J; junction bases unmatched: 3. The germline V gene encodes CDR1 SGHNT and CDR2 YENEEA. This CDR3 has 14 amino acids. The CDR3 DNA is TGTGCCAGCAGCAGTAGCGGGGCCACAGATACGCAGTATTTT. It codes for CASSSSGATDTQYF.

The chain links TRBV11-2 to TRBJ1-6; a weak D match, TRBD1 (5 bases). This CDR3 is built from 14 residues. Germline-derived CDR1 and CDR2 are SGHAT and FQNNGV. The V gene lost 1 base and the J gene lost 9 bases, with 10 bases spanning the gap. CDR3 amino acids: CASSLGPGRSPLHF. The CDR3, as DNA: TGTGCCAGCAGCTTAGGTCCAGGGCGTTCACCCCTCCACTTT.

The DNA of the CDR3 is TGTGCCAGCAGCGTAGGCTGGAGTCGTTGGGAAGCTTTCTTT. It is translated as CASSVGWSRWEAFF. This chain connects TRBV9 to TRBJ1-1; no firm D call. The V gene's germline CDR1 is SGDLS and CDR2 YYNGEE. The CDR3 length is 14 residues. V lost 0 bases and J 8 bases, leaving 14 bases between the germline ends.

This chain uses TRBV10-3 with TRBJ2-3, with 10 bases matching TRBD2. CDR3 size: 18 residues. J gave up 0 bases and V 6 bases, and 12 bases lay outside the gene matches. CDR1 and CDR2 from the germline V gene are ENHRY and SYGVKD. This CDR3 is CAIRSGSSGGHSTDTQYF. The CDR3 nucleotides read TGTGCCATCAGGAGCGGCTCTAGCGGGGGCCATAGCACAGATACGCAGTATTTT.

This clone has a single count. The rearrangement uses TRBV25-1 and TRBJ1-4; D not resolved. The V and J ends lost 1 base and 0 bases respectively, with 6 bases between them. Germline V CDR1 and CDR2: MGHDK, SYGVNS. The CDR3 is made up of 15 amino acids. Written as DNA, the CDR3 is TGTGCCAGCAGTGAATTCGAGGCAACTAATGAAAAACTGTTTTTT. Translating it yields CASSEFEATNEKLFF.

CDR3 amino acids: CASSHQTGAGEKLFF. The CDR3 DNA reads TGCGCCAGCAGCCACCAGACAGGGGCAGGGGAAAAACTGTTTTTT. V gene TRBV4-1 combines with J gene TRBJ1-4; TRBD1 agrees at 8 bases. The CDR3 runs to 15 residues. The trim removed 3 bases at V and 8 bases at J, leaving 8 bases unmatched. Germline values: CDR1 MGHRA, CDR2 YSYEKL.

The chain is built from TRBV2 and TRBJ2-1; unclear D gene. CDR1 is SNHLY, CDR2 FYNNEI, per germline. CDR3 length equals 16 residues. Trimming took 0 bases from V and 6 from J, leaving 15 bases between them. The CDR3 here is CASSEALGRTGNEQFF. In DNA, the CDR3 is TGTGCCAGCAGTGAAGCGCTGGGCCGTACTGGCAATGAGCAGTTCTTC.

Comments on this clone: The junction differs from germline at one of its ends, possibly a read error. The chain uses TRBV5-6 and TRBJ2-7; a weak D match, TRBD2 (6 bases). The CDR3 sequence is 14 residues long. Germline V gene lookup returns CDR1 SGHDT and CDR2 YYEEEE. The CDR3 nucleotides are TGTGCCAGCACCTTGGGGGGAGACCCCTACGAGCAGTACTTC. This translates into CASTLGGDPYEQYF.

This sequence joins TRBV15 and TRBJ2-3; TRBD2 aligns across 10 bases. This CDR3 has 17 residues. Looked up from germline, CDR1 is LNHNV and CDR2 is YYDKDF (reference sequence). With V trimmed by 0 bases and J by 5 bases, 8 bases remained unmatched. The CDR3 DNA follows: TGTGCCACCAGCAGAGACCATCCCGGGACTAGCGAAGATACGCAGTATTTT. Translated: CATSRDHPGTSEDTQYF.

This clone was seen once. V usage is TRBV6-6 and J usage is TRBJ1-3; D is possibly TRBD1 (5 bases). V shed 7 bases and J shed 0 bases, with 10 bases lying between them. This CDR3 spans 14 amino acids. Germline CDR1 is MNHNY and CDR2 is SVGAGI (reference sequence). Here the CDR3 DNA reads TGTGCCAGCACCACCCAGGGCTCTGGAAACACCATATATTTT. It is translated as CASTTQGSGNTIYF.

The chain employs TRBV25-1 and TRBJ1-1, with TRBD1 matching over 9 bases. Germline V lookup: CDR1 MGHDK, CDR2 SYGVNS. The CDR3 runs 16 residues. V was pared by 2 bases and J by 0 bases, with 4 bases of the junction left unmatched. The CDR3 DNA follows: TGTGCCAGCAGTGAAAGAGGGACAGGGATGAACACTGAAGCTTTCTTT. Its translation is CASSERGTGMNTEAFF.

V gene TRBV14 combines with J gene TRBJ2-5; D perhaps matches TRBD1 (7 bases). The CDR3 is 16 residues long. The germline CDR1 and CDR2 sequences are SGHDN and FVKESK. With 4 bases removed from V and 3 bases from J, the gap between germline ends came to 18 bases. CDR3 region: CASSRRGTATKETQYF. As DNA, the CDR3 is TGTGCCAGCAGCCGGCGCGGGACAGCCACGAAAGAGACCCAGTACTTC.

The CDR3 here is CASSPRLATTLSNEQFF. CDR3 coding DNA: TGCGCCAGCAGCCCACGACTAGCCACTACCCTCTCCAATGAGCAGTTCTTC. This rearrangement joins TRBV5-1 to TRBJ2-1; 7 nucleotides line up with TRBD2. The CDR3 runs to 17 residues. Germline V gives CDR1 SGHRS, CDR2 YFSETQ. Trimming at V came to 4 bases and at J to 6 bases, leaving 16 bases not matched to a gene.

The sample holds one count of this clone. The chain is built from TRBV5-4 and TRBJ1-6; D remains unclear. Germline-derived CDR1 and CDR2 are SGHNT and YYREEE (reference sequence). CDR3 length: 15 amino acids. V shed 4 bases and J shed 6 bases, with 14 bases lying between them. The CDR3 loop is CASSGGNSLNSPLHF. The CDR3 DNA reads as TGTGCCAGCAGCGGCGGGAACAGCCTTAATTCACCCCTCCACTTT.

The chain recombines TRBV4-1 with TRBJ2-2, with 9 bases that match TRBD1. The CDR3 extends over 16 amino acids. J was trimmed by 7 bases and V by 1 base; bases with no gene match: 7. CDR1 and CDR2 (germline): MGHRA, YSYEKL. The DNA of the CDR3 is TGCGCCAGCAGCCAAGTCGGGACAGGGCCTTACGGGGAGCTGTTTTTT. This translates into CASSQVGTGPYGELFF.

The chain couples TRBV6-5 to TRBJ1-2; 8 bases agree with TRBD1. Germline V lookup: CDR1 MNHEY, CDR2 SVGAGI. The CDR3 has 14 residues. The junction had 4 bases not matched to a gene; V was cut back by 4 bases and J by 3 bases. The CDR3 region is CASSSGTGDYGYTF. The CDR3 nucleotides are TGTGCCAGCAGTTCCGGGACAGGCGACTATGGCTACACCTTC.

The chain couples TRBV27 to TRBJ1-1; 7 bases fit TRBD1. This CDR3 has 16 residues. In germline, CDR1 is MNHEY, CDR2 SMNVEV (reference sequence). Trimming removed 7 bases from V and 0 bases from J; junction bases left unmatched: 11. The CDR3 here is CASTRGTEYMNTEAFF. In nucleotides, the CDR3 is TGTGCCAGCACCCGCGGGACAGAGTACATGAACACTGAAGCTTTCTTT.

The gene calls are TRBV5-1 and TRBJ2-3; tentative D call: TRBD2 (5 bases). Germline lookup yields CDR1 SGHRS and CDR2 YFSETQ. The CDR3 runs to 15 residues. Deletions cut 1 base from V and 4 bases from J, with 13 bases between. The CDR3 sequence is CASSLSGLTADTQYF. The CDR3 DNA reads TGCGCCAGCAGCTTGTCGGGATTAACCGCAGATACGCAGTATTTT. Together with reference TRBV5-1 and TRBJ2-3, the CDR3 gives the full variable domain: KAGVTQTPRYLIKTRGQQVTLSCSPISGHRSVSWYQQTPGQGLQFLFEYFSETQRNKGNFPGRFSGRQFSNSRSEMNVSTLELGDSALYLCASSLSGLTADTQYFGPGTRLTVL.

The genes are TRBV19 and TRBJ1-5; no definite D call. V lost 3 bases and J 2 bases, leaving 14 bases between the germline ends. CDR1 and CDR2 (germline): LNHDA, SQIVND (reference sequence). The CDR3 runs 16 residues. This chain's CDR3 is CASSISTVAGNQPQHF. The CDR3 coding sequence is TGTGCCAGTAGTATCTCCACCGTGGCCGGCAATCAGCCCCAGCATTTT.